This TCR beta chain appears in the sequencing data of a study of T cells in localized non-small cell lung cancer. Comment on this clone: Its target is unknown. Other DNA sequences in the same sample also yield this CDR3.

Germline V lookup: CDR1 SGHNT, CDR2 YYREEE (reference sequence). V lost 0 bases and J lost 1, with 8 bases in between. The CDR3 runs to 15 residues. Study-level results: Tumor showed lower T cell clonality than uninvolved adjacent lung, where it was highest. Sequence data derive from only one tumor region, so heterogeneity remains possible. Those with higher blood T cell density had longer overall survival. Median around 60 top-100 tumor clones were shared with paired adjacent lung.

Sequenced by immunoSEQ multiplex PCR; TCRdb stores in-frame clones only, minus some. This sample has about 25,000 clones, with about 88% found just once. The specimen comprised peripheral blood, sampled before any cancer treatment. This chain links TRBV5-4 with TRBJ1-5, with D uncertain. This clonotype was sampled from a female donor aged 60 or older with stage I lung adenocarcinoma. CDR3 sequence: CASSLGHQSNQPQHF. CDR3 DNA sequence: TGTGCCAGCAGCTTGGGTCATCAGAGCAATCAGCCCCAGCATTTT.